This T cell receptor (beta chain) was sequenced in a study of blood T cell repertoires in COVID-19 (dated by TCRdb to 2020 to 2022). Regarding the research as a whole: Collaborator samples came from the United States, Italy and Spain and covered acute and convalescent phases of COVID-19. The prospective study material was composed of cDNA or gDNA derived from T cells, B-cell-depleted T cells, or PBMCs. Deeply sampled blood TCRbeta repertoires from subjects exposed to, actively infected with, or recovered from COVID-19 were included in the dataset. The repertoires were released in a freely available public database meant as a resource for research on the immune response to SARS-CoV-2. The samples were drawn from the first 160 participants of the ongoing ImmuneRACE study and from 950 to 1,500 subjects provided by 6 global collaborators. Nearly every sample came with metadata listing a de-identified subject ID, COVID-19 status, age in years and sex. Where available, HLA class I and class II types were taken from metadata supplied by the sample provider and were not determined by assay-based typing.

In the prospective study, participants were about 18 to 100 years old, resided in fewer than 25 geographic areas of the United States, and were enrolled through a virtual design. In the prospective study, cohorts were assigned on the basis of participant-reported clinical history obtained from a screening survey and a study questionnaire. For ImmuneRACE Cohort 3, a participant was defined as recovered based on two consecutive negative NP/OP PCR tests, clearance by a healthcare professional, or resolution of symptoms. In the prospective study, whole blood, serum and a nasopharyngeal or oropharyngeal swab were collected from each participant by mobile phlebotomists. Prospective study participants could optionally give additional blood draws and questionnaires over a roughly 2-month period. Blood samples from the prospective study were shipped frozen or at room temperature prior to DNA extraction.

Concerning this clone: What this receptor recognizes is not known. No base-level quality is on record; no much larger clone is a single base apart.

The investigation overall reported the following: The amount of clinical and demographic metadata varied by source and participant and was provided uncurated.

TCRbeta CDR3 regions were amplified from genomic DNA by means of the immunoSEQ Assay, a bias-controlled multiplex PCR. On the authors' methods: The number of nucleated cells in each sample was estimated by amplification of reference gene primers within the assay. To quantify the absolute abundance of each unique TCRbeta CDR3 rearrangement, sequence reads were collapsed and filtered. Productive Simpson clonality was computed per sample as the square root of Simpson's diversity index over productive rearrangements. This immuneACCESS table, as held by TCRdb, lists in-frame sequences with V and J called but not all clones. Of the missing ones, under half trace to an unresolved V gene in checked studies; the others have no known cause. For V, J and clone size, that table is used; D and trimming come from the DNA. The sample yields almost 250,000 clones; roughly 86% were counted once. Roughly 1.6% of the sample lies in the top ten.

The germline V end is reduced by 5 bases and the J end by 5 bases; junction bases left unmatched: 17. The CDR3 goes from the cysteine to the phenylalanine over 18 residues. The DNA shown is the 54-base CDR3, in frame from base 1. The germline V gene specifies MDHEN as CDR1 and SYDVKM as CDR2. Recombination linked TRBV28 to TRBJ2-2; TRBD1 matches 7 bases in the middle. The specimen was PBMCs or T cells enriched from blood (not recorded which). The source is a woman between 50 and 59 years old who had recovered from COVID-19. CDR3 sequence: CASSLPRGAGGVTGELFF. The DNA is as follows: TGTGCCAGCAGTCTCCCGCGAGGGGCAGGGGGTGTTACCGGGGAGCTGTTTTTT.